One and the same sample provided the 5 T cell receptor beta chains below, sequenced in a study of regulatory T cells in long-lasting Graves disease. Time point in this sample: persistent/refractory GD, antithyroid drugs over 5 years with positive TRAb. Extracted PBMC RNA gave rise to the TCR library. Building of the TCR beta libraries involved iRepertoire HTBI primers and Arm-PCR of CDR3 regions. A single record per CDR3 protein comes from TCRdb applying MiXCR to the multiplex PCR reads. The data contain 350,000 to 500,000 distinct CDR3 sequences, under 25% of them singletons. The source material was peripheral blood mononuclear cells (PBMCs), sampled when the disease was refractory, from a patient treated with antithyroid drugs. Receptors originate from a female donor with Graves disease.

This clonotype occurred many times. The gene calls are TRBV11-2 and TRBJ2-5; D unclear. V was clipped by 5 bases and J by 2 bases, with 12 bases between them. The CDR3 extends over 14 amino acids. Germline CDR1 SGHAT, CDR2 FQNNGV. As DNA, the CDR3 is TGTGCCAGCAGCGTGGCTCAGCCTCAAGAGACCCAGTACTTC. It is translated as CASSVAQPQETQYF.

In this sample, this clonotype turned up a few times. The chain is built from TRBV4-1 and TRBJ1-5; possibly TRBD1 for D (6 bases). The CDR3 loop spans 15 amino acids. Looked up from germline, CDR1 is MGHRA and CDR2 is YSYEKL. The V and J ends lost 1 base and 3 bases respectively, with 10 bases between them. In DNA, the CDR3 is TGCGCCAGCAGCCAAGTAGGACAGAACAATCAGCCCCAGCATTTT. It yields the protein CASSQVGQNNQPQHF.

This clonotype has at least ten counts. The V and J genes are TRBV19 and TRBJ2-5; 13 bases are shared with TRBD2. With V trimmed by 7 bases and J by 5 bases, 4 bases remained unmatched. The CDR3 has 14 residues. CDR1 and CDR2 (germline): LNHDA, SQIVND (reference sequence). CDR3 DNA: TGTGCCAGTACCTCGACTAGCGGGAGGGAGACCCAGTACTTC. It codes for CASTSTSGRETQYF.

This clonotype was seen many times. The genes are TRBV6-1 and TRBJ2-5; D is tentatively TRBD1 or TRBD2 (5 bases each). Trimming took off 6 bases at V and 5 bases at J, with 16 bases between the two ends. CDR1 is MNHNS, CDR2 SASEGT, per germline. This CDR3 region has 14 residues. Written as DNA, the CDR3 is TGTGCCAGCAGACCGGGACGTGGGGGTGAGACCCAGTACTTC. This sequence encodes CASRPGRGGETQYF.

A few counts support this clonotype. This chain connects TRBV30 to TRBJ2-2; 10 bases map to TRBD1. Unmatched junction bases numbered 5, after V lost 4 bases and J lost 3 bases. The CDR3 runs 15 residues. The germline V gene has CDR1 GTSNPN and CDR2 SVGIG (reference sequence). The chain's CDR3 is CAWKGGTGDTGELFF. The DNA of the CDR3 is TGTGCCTGGAAGGGCGGGACAGGGGACACCGGGGAGCTGTTTTTT.